Sequencing of this TCR beta chain was carried out in a study of blood T cells in healthy people across ages (dated by TCRdb to the mid-2010s). About the investigation overall: In model experiments, template switching captured roughly one uniquely barcoded TCR beta cDNA molecule for every two T cells. For two donors (one aged 18 to 30 and one aged 80 or older), the study analyzed two additional independent replicas of 1 million unique cDNA reads from the same blood draw. Four age groups were formed from the donors: young (average roughly 15 years), middle-aged (just under 40), aged (roughly 58) and long-lived (about 80). Donors of different ages were randomly distributed across sequencing lanes to avoid experimental bias. The study measured age-related changes in TCR beta repertoire diversity using deep sequencing normalized with unique cDNA molecular identifiers.

Library preparation was by 5' RACE. This sample was sequenced with an Illumina HiSeq 2500. A second PCR of roughly 7 to 11 cycles was performed with a sample-barcoded 5' primer and a J-beta primer mix. A template-switch 5' adaptor carrying 12 random nucleotides introduced a unique molecular identifier onto each TCR beta cDNA molecule. Each sample yielded at least 2.5 million CDR3-containing paired-end reads. First-strand cDNA synthesis was performed from all RNA using the Mint cDNA synthesis kit, with priming by a TRBC-specific oligonucleotide. Following uracil-DNA glycosylase treatment, a first 18-cycle PCR with universal primers M1SS and BC2_uni_R was performed on all cDNA. As for how the authors treated the data: For normalization, 1 million high-quality reads were randomly selected from each sample, with every read carrying a distinct molecular identifier. Instead of being binned into consensus sequences, reads that shared molecular identifiers were thrown out. CDR3 identification, clonotype clustering and error correction used MiTCR with a Q25 quality threshold and the strictest error-elimination algorithm. A nonparametric unseen species model with Euler transformation was used to estimate lower-bound total TCR beta diversity. TCRdb took the public reads, trimmed them with fastp at Q25, ran MiXCR for clone calling and kept in-frame beta chains. Rows merge per CDR3 protein into single entries with the most common DNA and genes. TCRdb's processing, not the authors', yielded these V and J calls. Recorded for this sample are 700,000 to 950,000 distinct CDR3 sequences; 58% of them occurred a single time. About 20% of the sample lies in the top ten.

The roughly 37 donors, aged 6 to 90 years, were systemically healthy Caucasian individuals from Russia. Around 10 milliliters of peripheral blood were collected from each donor into EDTA-treated Vacutainer tubes. Ficoll-Paque density-gradient centrifugation was used to isolate PBMCs, with at least 7 million obtained per sample. Trizol reagent was used to extract total RNA from the PBMCs, yielding at least 5.5 micrograms per sample. For every donor, flow cytometry on a PBMC aliquot measured the percentage of naive CD45RAhigh/CD27high T cells. With respect to this clonotype: Which antigen it targets is not known. No clone much larger than this one lies a single base away; base qualities are absent.

Summary of the overall study and its limitations: Compared with the aged group, the long-lived group had more naive CD4+ T cells, fewer expanded clones and increased TCR diversity, a pattern suggesting age selection. Estimates of total diversity based on one million sequenced T cells were regarded as lower bounds and as underestimates. As age increased, observed TCR beta diversity per million T cells dropped in a roughly linear way, and a significant reduction was already evident by age 40. Because donor CMV infection status was unknown, age-related changes in expanded clonotypes were potentially confounded. Conclusive comparison of naive and antigen-experienced compartments was prevented by the profiling of bulk unsorted PBMCs. Observed TCR beta diversity correlated strongly with the percentage of naive T cells measured by flow cytometry.

The source material was blood. The receptor was isolated from a man in his thirties or forties in good health.

The bases read TGTGCCAGCAGCACCCCAGGGAAGAACGAGCAGTACTTC. It translates as CASSTPGKNEQYF. The rearrangement joined TRBV9 to TRBJ2-7; the D gene is perhaps TRBD1, from 5 matching bases. CDR3 length: 13 amino acids, cysteine to phenylalanine. The sequence is cut down to CDR3 DNA, 39 bases in frame from base 1. In the germline V gene, CDR1 corresponds to SGDLS and CDR2 to YYNGEE. The trim is 4 bases for V and 5 bases for J, with a gap of 13 bases between the germline ends.